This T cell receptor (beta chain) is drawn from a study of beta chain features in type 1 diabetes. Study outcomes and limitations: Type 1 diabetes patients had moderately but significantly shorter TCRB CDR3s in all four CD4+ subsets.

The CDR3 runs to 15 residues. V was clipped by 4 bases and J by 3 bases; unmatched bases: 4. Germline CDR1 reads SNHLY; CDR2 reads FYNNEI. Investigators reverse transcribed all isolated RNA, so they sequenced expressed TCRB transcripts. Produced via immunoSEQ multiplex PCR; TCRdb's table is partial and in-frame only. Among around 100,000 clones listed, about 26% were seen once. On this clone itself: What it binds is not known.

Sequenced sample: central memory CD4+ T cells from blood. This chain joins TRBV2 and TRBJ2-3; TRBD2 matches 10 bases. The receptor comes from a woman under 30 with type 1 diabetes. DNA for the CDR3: TGTGCCAGCAGTGCTAGCGGGAGTCATACAGATACGCAGTATTTT. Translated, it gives CASSASGSHTDTQYF. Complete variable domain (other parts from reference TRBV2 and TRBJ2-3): EPEVTQTPSHQVTQMGQEVILRCVPISNHLYFYWYRQILGQKVEFLVSFYNNEISEKSEIFDDQFSVERPDGSNFTLKIRSTKLEDSAMYFCASSASGSHTDTQYFGPGTRLTVL.